The next 27 T cell receptor beta chains were all read from a single sample in a study of cytomegalovirus exposure and HLA in healthy donors. Primers: 60 Vbeta forward and 13 Jbeta reverse. Assay used: immunoSEQ multiplex PCR; TCRdb lists only in-frame clones, some missing. The sample gives fewer than 150,000 clones, around three quarters of which show up once; over 2% is in the top ten. The sequencing sample was made of PBMCs. These receptors were collected from a man aged 25-45 years in good health and CMV-seronegative.

The chain couples TRBV6-6 to TRBJ1-5; unclear D gene. The CDR3 spans 15 residues. Per the germline V gene, CDR1 is MNHNY and CDR2 is SVGAGI (reference sequence). The V end lost 6 bases, the J end lost 0 bases, and 12 bases lay between the germline ends. CDR3 sequence: CASRVGGSSNQPQHF. The CDR3 DNA is TGTGCCAGCAGAGTGGGAGGGTCTAGCAATCAGCCCCAGCATTTT.

This sequence joins TRBV19 and TRBJ2-3; D unresolved. This CDR3 is 14 amino acids long. V lost 8 bases to trimming and J lost 5 bases, with 17 bases between them. Germline-derived CDR1 and CDR2 are LNHDA and SQIVND (reference sequence). The CDR3 sequence: CASSVTRVGDTQYF. The CDR3 DNA is TGTGCCAGTTCGGTTACCCGCGTCGGAGATACGCAGTATTTT.

V is TRBV7-9 and J is TRBJ2-7; D is possibly TRBD1 (5 bases). Looked up from germline, CDR1 is SEHNR and CDR2 is FQNEAQ (reference sequence). V lost 0 bases and J 2 bases, leaving 8 bases between the germline ends. The CDR3 spans 14 residues. The CDR3 DNA reads TGTGCCAGCAGCTTAGCGCAGGGTCCCTACGAGCAGTACTTC. This translates into CASSLAQGPYEQYF.

This chain uses TRBV25-1 with TRBJ2-7, with 7 nucleotides matching TRBD1. The V gene end was trimmed by 6 bases and the J gene end by 6 bases; junction bases not matched to a gene: 23. The CDR3 is 18 residues long. Germline V gives CDR1 MGHDK, CDR2 SYGVNS. Written as DNA, the CDR3 is TGTGCCAGCAGGGCCCGCTACGGTCCGACAGGGCTTTTATGCGAGCAGTACTTC. Translation gives CASRARYGPTGLLCEQYF.

The chain employs TRBV9 and TRBJ1-1, with 9 bases that match TRBD1. J was trimmed by 5 bases and V by 1 base; bases with no gene match: 6. This CDR3 spans 15 amino acids. Germline loops: CDR1 SGDLS, CDR2 YYNGEE. The CDR3 is CASSVSGTGSTEAFF. The DNA of the CDR3 is TGTGCCAGCAGCGTAAGTGGGACAGGGTCTACTGAAGCTTTCTTT. Variable domain in full (rest from reference TRBV9 and TRBJ1-1): DSGVTQTPKHLITATGQRVTLRCSPRSGDLSVYWYQQSLDQGLQFLIQYYNGEERAKGNILERFSAQQFPDLHSELNLSSLELGDSALYFCASSVSGTGSTEAFFGQGTRLTVV.

In its sample, this clone was seen a few times. V gene TRBV6-5 combines with J gene TRBJ2-5, with 13 bases lining up with TRBD2. This CDR3 is 14 amino acids long. Unmatched junction bases numbered 6, after V lost 10 bases and J lost 4 bases. CDR1 is MNHEY, CDR2 SVGAGI, per germline. CDR3 DNA sequence: TGTGCCACCGGACTAGCGGGAGTTGGAGAGACCCAGTACTTC. Protein sequence: CATGLAGVGETQYF.

V gene TRBV9 combines with J gene TRBJ1-1; D may be TRBD1 (6 bases). The CDR3 sequence is 14 residues long. Trimming removed 6 bases from V and 5 bases from J, with 17 bases in between. Germline CDR1 and CDR2: SGDLS and YYNGEE. CDR3 region: CASTETGIWTEAFF. Here the CDR3 DNA reads TGTGCCAGCACCGAAACAGGGATTTGGACTGAAGCTTTCTTT.

V usage is TRBV19 and J usage is TRBJ2-5; D perhaps matches TRBD1 (7 bases). CDR1 LNHDA and CDR2 SQIVND come from the germline V gene (reference sequence). The germline V and J ends were trimmed by 4 bases and 4 bases, with 13 bases remaining between them. The CDR3 covers 14 residues. The CDR3 DNA follows: TGTGCCAGTAGTACGCGGGACAGAATAGAGACCCAGTACTTC. Translating gives CASSTRDRIETQYF.

This clone showed up just a few times. The genes are TRBV14 and TRBJ1-1, with D perhaps TRBD1 (5 bases). Germline V gene data show CDR1 as SGHDN and CDR2 as FVKESK. The CDR3 runs to 11 residues. Deletions cut 3 bases from V and 11 bases from J, with 10 bases between. The CDR3 DNA reads as TGTGCCAGCAGCCAGGACACCTTGGCTTTCTTT. The encoded protein is CASSQDTLAFF.

Remarks on this clone: The junction differs from germline at one of its ends, possibly a read error. V and J are TRBV7-6 and TRBJ2-5, with a weak D call TRBD2 (5 bases). The CDR3 length is 12 residues. Germline V gene data show CDR1 as SGHVS and CDR2 as FNYEAQ. CDR3 bases: TGTGCCAGCAGCCTAGCCTCTGGGGAGCAGTACTTC. Translated, it gives CASSLASGEQYF. Looking up the rest from reference TRBV7-6 and TRBJ2-5 gives the full variable domain: GAGVSQSPRYKVTKRGQDVALRCDPISGHVSLYWYRQALGQGPEFLTYFNYEAQQDKSGLPNDRFSAERPEGSISTLTIQRTEQRDSAMYRCASSLASGEQYFGPGTRLLVL.

The J gene is TRBJ2-7, the V gene TRBV29-1, with 7 bases matching TRBD1. CDR1 is SQVTM, CDR2 ANQGSEA, per germline. The CDR3 runs 14 residues. V shed 7 bases, J shed 1 base, and the junction held 10 bases outside the gene matches. The CDR3 protein is CSARTGTASYEQYF. For the CDR3, the DNA is TGCAGCGCACGGACCGGGACAGCATCCTACGAGCAGTACTTC.

The rearrangement joins TRBV5-1 to TRBJ2-1, with a tentative D call TRBD1 (5 bases). This CDR3 contains 12 residues. V was clipped by 2 bases and J by 9 bases, with 9 bases between them. Per germline, CDR1 SGHRS and CDR2 YFSETQ. DNA for the CDR3: TGCGCCAGCAGCTTTATAGGGGCTGAGCAGTTCTTC. Translation: CASSFIGAEQFF.

The sample holds a few counts of this clone. This chain links TRBV6-1 with TRBJ2-6; D unclear. The germline CDR1 and CDR2 sequences are MNHNS and SASEGT. This CDR3 is built from 10 residues. Trimming removed 11 bases from V and 5 bases from J, with 4 bases in between. The CDR3 sequence: CAVRANVLTF. The CDR3 DNA reads TGTGCCGTAAGGGCCAACGTCCTGACTTTC.

There are a few counts of this clone. The V gene is TRBV27, the J gene TRBJ1-2; TRBD1 aligns across 10 bases. Germline-derived CDR1 and CDR2 are MNHEY and SMNVEV (reference sequence). The CDR3 has 18 residues. With 2 bases clipped from V and 6 bases from J, the junction kept 15 bases outside the gene matches. In nucleotides, the CDR3 is TGTGCCAGCAGTTTAGACGGAGTCTTGGGACAGGGGCTCAATGGCTACACCTTC. Protein product: CASSLDGVLGQGLNGYTF.

V usage is TRBV6-6 and J usage is TRBJ2-7, with TRBD1 identical over 7 bases. Germline V gives CDR1 MNHNY, CDR2 SVGAGI (reference sequence). V shed 8 bases and J 3 bases; nucleotides not matched to a gene: 10. The CDR3 has 14 amino acids. The DNA for the CDR3 is TGTGCCAGCGGGAAATTGACAGGGATCTACGAGCAGTACTTC. This codes for CASGKLTGIYEQYF.

This chain connects TRBV28 to TRBJ1-5, with 11 bases aligning to TRBD1. From germline, CDR1 is MDHEN and CDR2 SYDVKM. The CDR3 consists of 19 residues. With 7 bases clipped from V and 0 bases from J, the junction kept 14 bases outside the gene matches. The CDR3 sequence is CASTLAGTGGGNSNQPQHF. CDR3 sequence (DNA): TGTGCCAGCACCTTGGCCGGGACAGGGGGGGGGAATAGCAATCAGCCCCAGCATTTT.

This clone showed up just a few times. The rearrangement uses TRBV10-1 and TRBJ1-1; 7 nucleotides match TRBD1. Germline trimming cut 4 bases from V and 7 bases from J; bases unmatched to any gene: 6. CDR3 length equals 13 residues. Germline CDR1 reads WNHNN; CDR2 reads SYGVQD (reference sequence). Written as DNA, the CDR3 is TGCGCCAGCAGTGTGGACAGGATCGGTGAAGCTTTCTTT. Its translation is CASSVDRIGEAFF.

This clone was counted a single time. The genes are TRBV6-5 and TRBJ2-7; perhaps TRBD1 as D (5 bases). The ends were cut back, 2 bases at V and 6 bases at J, with 14 bases in the middle. The CDR3 length is 14 residues. Germline CDR1 MNHEY, CDR2 SVGAGI. This CDR3 reads CASSYQGLKGEQYF. The CDR3 DNA sequence: TGTGCCAGCAGTTACCAGGGCCTGAAAGGCGAGCAGTACTTC.

V and J are TRBV19 and TRBJ1-1; D is uncertain. CDR1 and CDR2 from the germline V gene are LNHDA and SQIVND (reference sequence). Deletions cut 8 bases from V and 1 base from J, with 8 bases between. There are 12 residues in the CDR3. CDR3 in amino acids: CASAEANTEAFF. CDR3 DNA sequence: TGTGCCAGTGCCGAGGCGAACACTGAAGCTTTCTTT.

This sequence joins TRBV25-1 and TRBJ2-1; 7 bases are shared with TRBD2. CDR1 is MGHDK and CDR2 is SYGVNS in the germline V gene. Germline trimming cut 6 bases from V and 6 bases from J; bases unmatched to any gene: 11. This CDR3 spans 15 amino acids. CDR3 in DNA: TGTGCCAGCAGCCACCCGGGGAGGGTAACCAATGAGCAGTTCTTC. This gives the protein CASSHPGRVTNEQFF.

This chain links TRBV7-9 with TRBJ2-5; 8 bases fit TRBD2. The CDR3 totals 14 residues. Trimming cost V 3 bases and J 1 base; bases outside gene matches: 1. From germline, CDR1 is SEHNR and CDR2 FQNEAQ (reference sequence). CDR3 in DNA: TGTGCCAGCAGCTTGCTAGCGGGCCAAGAGACCCAGTACTTC. It is translated as CASSLLAGQETQYF.

The chain combines TRBV7-2 with TRBJ1-2; TRBD1 matches 11 bases. Trimming cost V 1 base and J 4 bases; bases outside gene matches: 5. The CDR3 spans 16 residues. Per the germline V gene, CDR1 is SGHTA and CDR2 is FQGNSA. This CDR3 reads CASSLVGTGGVYGYTF. DNA of the CDR3: TGTGCCAGCAGCTTAGTAGGGACAGGGGGTGTCTATGGCTACACCTTC.

V and J are TRBV28 and TRBJ2-5, with TRBD2 as a possible D gene (6 bases). CDR3 length equals 13 residues. Trimming removed 6 bases at V and 3 bases at J, with 11 bases between. Germline assignment: CDR1 MDHEN and CDR2 SYDVKM. In nucleotides, the CDR3 is TGTGCCAGCAGCCTCGGGACTGAAGAGACCCAGTACTTC. Translation: CASSLGTEETQYF.

The rearrangement uses TRBV6-6 and TRBJ2-1; 11 bases fit TRBD1. The germline V gene encodes CDR1 MNHNY and CDR2 SVGAGI (reference sequence). The CDR3 spans 15 residues. The V gene end was trimmed by 0 bases and the J gene end by 10 bases; junction bases not matched to a gene: 5. The CDR3 loop reads CASSYSGQGVEEQFF. The CDR3 region has the DNA TGTGCCAGCAGTTACTCGGGACAGGGGGTTGAGGAGCAGTTCTTC.

This sequence joins TRBV15 and TRBJ1-4; D is perhaps TRBD1 (5 bases). V lost 1 base and J lost 0, with 9 bases in between. The germline CDR1 and CDR2 sequences are LNHNV and YYDKDF (reference sequence). The CDR3 consists of 16 residues. The chain's CDR3 is CATSRGGTATNEKLFF. Written as DNA, the CDR3 is TGTGCCACCAGCAGAGGAGGGACTGCAACTAATGAAAAACTGTTTTTT.

The gene calls are TRBV6-5 and TRBJ1-6; 11 positions match TRBD1. The CDR3 length is 15 residues. J was trimmed by 10 bases and V by 5 bases; bases with no gene match: 7. Germline V gene data show CDR1 as MNHEY and CDR2 as SVGAGI. CDR3 residues: CASSISDRGLSPLHF. For the CDR3, the DNA is TGTGCCAGCAGTATCTCGGACAGGGGGCTCTCACCCCTCCACTTT.

The chain joins TRBV15 to TRBJ2-3, with D unresolved. CDR3 length: 12 residues. V was cut by 0 bases and J by 10 bases, with 8 bases left in between. Germline values: CDR1 LNHNV, CDR2 YYDKDF (reference sequence). CDR3 sequence reads: CATSRDNSAQYF. DNA of the CDR3: TGTGCCACCAGCAGAGATAATTCTGCGCAGTATTTT.